This T cell receptor beta chain was identified during a study of blood T cell repertoires in COVID-19 (dated by TCRdb to 2018 to 2020). Study-wide context: Samples from collaborators originated in the United States, Italy and Spain and spanned both the acute and convalescent phases of COVID-19. The material from the prospective study consisted of cDNA or gDNA derived from T cells, B-cell-depleted T cells, or PBMCs. Subjects who had been exposed to COVID-19, were actively infected with it, or had recovered from it provided the deeply sampled blood TCRbeta repertoires that made up the dataset. The repertoires were released in a freely available public database intended as a resource for research on the immune response to SARS-CoV-2. The samples were drawn from the first 160 participants of the ongoing ImmuneRACE study and from under 1,500 subjects provided by 6 global collaborators. Nearly every sample came with metadata listing a de-identified subject ID, COVID-19 status, age in years and sex. Where HLA class I and class II types were available, the types were taken from metadata supplied by the sample provider, not from assay-based typing.

The immunoSEQ Assay, a bias-controlled multiplex PCR, was used to amplify TCRbeta CDR3 regions from genomic DNA. The published analysis was carried out like this. The number of nucleated cells in each sample was estimated from the amplification of reference gene primers within the assay. To quantify the absolute abundance of each unique TCRbeta CDR3 rearrangement, sequence reads were collapsed and filtered. For each sample, productive Simpson clonality was calculated as the square root of Simpson's diversity index over productive rearrangements. As stored in TCRdb, this immuneACCESS dataset retains in-frame rearrangements with V and J assigned. A fraction of the clones does not appear; measured against another copy, unresolved V genes explain less than half of the discrepancy, and the remainder lacks a known reason. D and trimming come from the DNA, and the V and J calls and clone size come from that table. Present in this sample are some 230,000 clones, 70% to 90% of which were seen just once. The ten most abundant clones make up about 0.93% of the sample.

Each collaborating institution followed its own protocols to collect whole blood in K2EDTA tubes. For TCRbeta analysis, collaborators shipped samples as frozen whole blood, isolated PBMCs, or DNA extracted from either of those sample types. CDR1 and CDR2 are read off the germline V gene (reference sequence) as SGHNT and YYREEE. V is cut back by 3 bases and J by 6 bases, with 6 bases in the junction unmatched. The CDR3 runs 15 amino acids, cysteine and phenylalanine included. Only the CDR3 DNA stays, 45 bases, in frame from base 1. Study-wide conclusions, independent of this receptor: The quantity of clinical and demographic metadata differed by source and by participant and was supplied without curation.

Comment on this clone: Its antigen has not been determined. No qualities accompany the bases; no much larger clone lies one base away.

This chain is built from TRBV5-4 and TRBJ1-6, with 7 bases in between that match TRBD1. Sequenced material: peripheral blood. The sequence derives from a middle-aged man with acute or convalescent COVID-19. Read as DNA, the sequence is TGTGCCAGCAGCTCCGCGGGACAGCTTAATTCACCCCTCCACTTT. Translated, this is CASSSAGQLNSPLHF.